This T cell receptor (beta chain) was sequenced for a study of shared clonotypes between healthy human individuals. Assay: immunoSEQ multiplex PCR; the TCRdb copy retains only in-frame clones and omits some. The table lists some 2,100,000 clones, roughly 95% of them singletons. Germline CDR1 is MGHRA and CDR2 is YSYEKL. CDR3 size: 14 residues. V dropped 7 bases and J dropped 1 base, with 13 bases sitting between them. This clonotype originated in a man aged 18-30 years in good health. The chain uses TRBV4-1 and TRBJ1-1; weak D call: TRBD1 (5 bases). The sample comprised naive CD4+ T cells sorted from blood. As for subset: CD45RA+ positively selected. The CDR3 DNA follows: TGCGCCAGCACCCGAGGGGTAGAGAACACTGAAGCTTTCTTT. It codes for CASTRGVENTEAFF.